This T cell receptor (beta chain) was sequenced for a study of blood T cell repertoires in COVID-19. Study-level information: The United States, Italy and Spain supplied acute and convalescent COVID-19 samples. T cells, B-cell-depleted T cells, or PBMCs provided the cDNA or gDNA that served as material.

Study processing details: Reference gene primers were amplified, and this amplification served to estimate nucleated cell counts. Produced via immunoSEQ multiplex PCR; TCRdb's table is partial and in-frame only. V and J calls and clone size come straight from that table; D and trimming were deduced from the DNA. The sample includes about 300,000 clones, around nine tenths of them seen just once. V was trimmed by 2 bases and J by 1 base, leaving 10 bases between them. The CDR3 loop spans 14 amino acids. Per germline, CDR1 SGHRS and CDR2 YFSETQ. This rearrangement joins TRBV5-1 to TRBJ2-7; tentatively, D is TRBD1 (6 bases). The sequence was collected from a man between 65 and 85 years old with acute or convalescent COVID-19. Sequenced: peripheral blood. CDR3 protein: CASSLVRGSYEQYF. For the CDR3, the DNA is TGCGCCAGCAGCTTAGTCAGGGGATCCTACGAGCAGTACTTC.